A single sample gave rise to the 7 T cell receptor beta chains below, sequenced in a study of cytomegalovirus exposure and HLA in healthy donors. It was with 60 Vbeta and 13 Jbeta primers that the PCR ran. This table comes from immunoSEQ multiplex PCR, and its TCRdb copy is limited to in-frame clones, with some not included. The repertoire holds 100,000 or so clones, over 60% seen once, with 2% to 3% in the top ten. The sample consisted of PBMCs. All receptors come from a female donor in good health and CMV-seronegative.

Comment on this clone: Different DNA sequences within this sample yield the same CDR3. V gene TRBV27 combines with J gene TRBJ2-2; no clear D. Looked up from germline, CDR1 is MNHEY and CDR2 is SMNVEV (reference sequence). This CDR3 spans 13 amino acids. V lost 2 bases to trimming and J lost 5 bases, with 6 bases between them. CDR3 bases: TGTGCCAGCAGTTTACGTAATACCGGGGAGCTGTTTTTT. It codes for CASSLRNTGELFF.

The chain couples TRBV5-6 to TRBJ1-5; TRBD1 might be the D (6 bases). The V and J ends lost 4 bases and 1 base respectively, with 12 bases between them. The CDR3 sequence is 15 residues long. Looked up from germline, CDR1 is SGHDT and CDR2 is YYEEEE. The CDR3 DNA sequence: TGTGCCAGCAGCCAGGGGATAGCGAGCAATCAGCCCCAGCATTTT. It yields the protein CASSQGIASNQPQHF.

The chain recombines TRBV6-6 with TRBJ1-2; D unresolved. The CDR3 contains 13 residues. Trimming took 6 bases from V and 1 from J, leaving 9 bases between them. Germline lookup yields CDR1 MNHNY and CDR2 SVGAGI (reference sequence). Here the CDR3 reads CASSTGNNYGYTF. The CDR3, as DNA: TGTGCCAGCAGCACGGGGAATAACTATGGCTACACCTTC.

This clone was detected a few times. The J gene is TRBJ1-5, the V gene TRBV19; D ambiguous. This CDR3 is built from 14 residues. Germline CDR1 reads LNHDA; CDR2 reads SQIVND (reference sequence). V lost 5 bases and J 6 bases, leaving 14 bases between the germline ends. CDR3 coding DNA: TGTGCCAGTAGTTTAATTCCTGAGGCTCAGCCCCAGCATTTT. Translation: CASSLIPEAQPQHF.

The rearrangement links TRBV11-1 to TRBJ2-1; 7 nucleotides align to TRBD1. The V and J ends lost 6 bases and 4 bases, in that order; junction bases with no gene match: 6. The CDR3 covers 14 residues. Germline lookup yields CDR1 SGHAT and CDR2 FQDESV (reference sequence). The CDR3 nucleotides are TGTGCCAGCAGGATAAACAGGGGATACAATGAGCAGTTCTTC. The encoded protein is CASRINRGYNEQFF.

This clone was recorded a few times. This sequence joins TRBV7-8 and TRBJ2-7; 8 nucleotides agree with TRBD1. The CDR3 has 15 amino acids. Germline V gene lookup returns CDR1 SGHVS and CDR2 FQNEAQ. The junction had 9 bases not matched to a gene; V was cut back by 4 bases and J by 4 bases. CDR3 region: CASSSSGGGNYEQYF. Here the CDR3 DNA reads TGTGCCAGCAGCTCATCAGGGGGCGGTAATTACGAGCAGTACTTC.

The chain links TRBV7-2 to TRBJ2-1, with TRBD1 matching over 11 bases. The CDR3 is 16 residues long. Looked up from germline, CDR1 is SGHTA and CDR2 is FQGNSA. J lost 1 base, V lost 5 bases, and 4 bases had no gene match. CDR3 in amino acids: CASSTDRGRSYNEQFF. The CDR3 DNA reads TGTGCCAGCAGCACGGACAGGGGGCGTTCCTACAATGAGCAGTTCTTC.